Sequencing of this T cell receptor (beta chain) was carried out in a study of blood T cell repertoires in COVID-19. The germline V gene has CDR1 KGHSH and CDR2 LQKENI. This CDR3 has 15 residues. With V trimmed by 0 bases and J by 7 bases, 2 bases remained unmatched. Measured with immunoSEQ multiplex PCR; TCRdb has only the in-frame clones, and not every one. The sample yields about 160,000 clones, roughly 90% seen once. The source is a man aged 55-75 years with acute or convalescent COVID-19. J is TRBJ1-6 and V is TRBV18; 8 bases agree with TRBD1. Sequencing input: peripheral blood. The CDR3 reads CASSPPAGGNSPLHF. Here the CDR3 DNA reads TGTGCCAGCTCACCACCGGCAGGGGGCAATTCACCCCTCCACTTT.